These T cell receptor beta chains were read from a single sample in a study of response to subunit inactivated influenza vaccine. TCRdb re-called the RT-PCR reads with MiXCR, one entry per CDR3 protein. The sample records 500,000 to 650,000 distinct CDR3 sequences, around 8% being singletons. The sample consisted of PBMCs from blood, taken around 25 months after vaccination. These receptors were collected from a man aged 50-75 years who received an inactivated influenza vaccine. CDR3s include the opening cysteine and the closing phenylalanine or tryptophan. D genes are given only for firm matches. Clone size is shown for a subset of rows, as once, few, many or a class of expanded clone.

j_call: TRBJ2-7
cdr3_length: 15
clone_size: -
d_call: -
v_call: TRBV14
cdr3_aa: CASSQFRGASYEQYF
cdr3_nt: TGTGCCAGCAGCCAATTTCGGGGGGCCTCCTACGAGCAGTACTTC

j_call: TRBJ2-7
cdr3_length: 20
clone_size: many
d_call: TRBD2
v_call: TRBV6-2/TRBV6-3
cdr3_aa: CASSYGWDYQRERSSYEQYF
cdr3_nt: TGTGCCAGCAGTTACGGATGGGACTACCAAAGGGAAAGAAGCTCCTACGAGCAGTACTTC

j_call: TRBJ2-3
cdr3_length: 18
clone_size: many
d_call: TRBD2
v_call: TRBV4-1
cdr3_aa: CASSPGTSGGLGSDTQYF
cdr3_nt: TGCGCCAGCAGCCCCGGGACTAGCGGGGGCCTGGGTTCAGATACGCAGTATTTT

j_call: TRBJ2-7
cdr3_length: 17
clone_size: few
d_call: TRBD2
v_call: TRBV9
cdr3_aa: CASSVGVTGGRGGEQYF
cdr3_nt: TGTGCCAGCAGCGTAGGAGTGACGGGAGGGAGAGGTGGCGAGCAGTACTTC

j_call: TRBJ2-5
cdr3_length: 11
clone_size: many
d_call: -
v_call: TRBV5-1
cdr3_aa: CASRAQETQYF
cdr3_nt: TGTGCCAGCAGGGCTCAAGAGACCCAGTACTTC

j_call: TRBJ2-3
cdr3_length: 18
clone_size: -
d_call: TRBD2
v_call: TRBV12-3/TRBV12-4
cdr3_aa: CASNRPGLAGGPTDTQYF
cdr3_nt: TGTGCCAGCAACAGACCGGGACTAGCGGGGGGACCCACAGATACGCAGTATTTT

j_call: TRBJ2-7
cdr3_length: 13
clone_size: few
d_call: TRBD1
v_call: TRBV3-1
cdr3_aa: CASSQVTGDEQYF
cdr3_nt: TGTGCCAGCAGCCAAGTCACAGGGGACGAGCAGTACTTC

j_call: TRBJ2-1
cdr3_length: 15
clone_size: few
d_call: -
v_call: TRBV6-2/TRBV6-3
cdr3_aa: CASNSVGSSYNEQFF
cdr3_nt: TGTGCCAGCAATAGCGTGGGGAGCTCCTACAATGAGCAGTTCTTC

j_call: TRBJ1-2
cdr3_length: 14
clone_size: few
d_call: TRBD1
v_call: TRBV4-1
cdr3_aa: CASSHTRTGYGYTF
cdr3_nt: TGCGCCAGCAGCCACACTAGGACAGGGTATGGCTACACCTTC

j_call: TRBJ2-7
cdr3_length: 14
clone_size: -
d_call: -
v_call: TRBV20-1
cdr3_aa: CSAKPGFLVDEQYF
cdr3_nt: TGCAGTGCAAAGCCTGGGTTTCTGGTGGACGAGCAGTACTTC

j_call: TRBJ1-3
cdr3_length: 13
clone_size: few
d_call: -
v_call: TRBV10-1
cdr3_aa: CASTPPTGNTIYF
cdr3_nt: TGCGCCAGCACCCCACCGACTGGAAACACCATATATTTT